This T cell receptor (beta chain) was captured in a study of cytomegalovirus exposure and HLA in healthy donors. Overall study results and limits: Looking again later, the authors saw that most CMV-associated TCR beta chains seemed HLA-restricted.

CDR1 and CDR2 (germline): SEHNR, FQNEAQ (reference sequence). V lost 5 bases to trimming and J lost 2 bases; unmatched junction nucleotides: 6. The CDR3 loop spans 16 amino acids. 60 Vbeta and 13 Jbeta primers were used in PCR. Only in-frame clones appear in the TCRdb table, and some are missing; sequencing was by immunoSEQ multiplex PCR. The repertoire shows under 95,000 clones; the top ten hold more than 0.45%. In the case of this clone: Its cognate antigen is unknown. This sample also contains other DNA sequences that code for the same CDR3.

This chain links TRBV7-9 with TRBJ2-7; TRBD2 matches at 13 bases. Sequencing used PBMCs. This clonotype was sampled from a man in his fifties or sixties in good health and CMV-seronegative. The CDR3 DNA reads TGTGCCAGCAGCCCTAGAGGACTAGCGGGGGCCTACGAGCAGTACTTC. Protein sequence: CASSPRGLAGAYEQYF. Drawing the rest from reference TRBV7-9 and TRBJ2-7, the complete variable domain is DTGVSQNPRHKITKRGQNVTFRCDPISEHNRLYWYRQTLGQGPEFLTYFQNEAQLEKSRLLSDRFSAERPKGSFSTLEIQRTEQGDSAMYLCASSPRGLAGAYEQYFGPGTRLTVT.